In this sample, the clone carrying this T cell receptor beta chain turned up many times. Its antigen is undetermined. Unsorted libraries came from 2 million PBMCs stored at -80 °C. The method for making cDNA was 5'RACE, and it used 10-nucleotide random UMIs. MiXCR, run by TCRdb on the 5' RACE reads, gives a single entry per CDR3 protein. The sample lists under 70,000 distinct CDR3 sequences, 2.5% to 3.5% occurring once. These data are taken from a study of neurological immune-mediated disorders. General study findings and limits: Whereas HTLV-1-associated myelopathy showed the most TCR clonal expansion, multiple sclerosis showed the least, with levels below those of healthy controls. No link was found between any clinical or MRI feature and the multiple sclerosis repertoire cluster.

Trimming shortened V by 3 bases and J by 8 bases, and 14 bases separated the two germline ends. Germline CDR1 and CDR2: DFQATT and SNEGSKA (reference sequence). This CDR3 has 14 amino acids. Sequencing was performed on PBMCs. This sequence originates from a woman in her forties or fifties with multiple sclerosis. The chain links TRBV20-1 to TRBJ1-6; D not resolved. The DNA of the CDR3 is TGCAGTGCTAGTAGCGGACGGAGGGATTCACCCCTCCACTTT. Translation: CSASSGRRDSPLHF.